This is a list of T cell receptor beta chains from one sample in a study of blood T cell repertoires in COVID-19. This table comes from immunoSEQ multiplex PCR, and its TCRdb copy is limited to in-frame clones, with some not included. The profile shows approximately 50,000 clones, 75% to 95% of them singletons. What was sequenced was peripheral blood. These TCRs come from a man aged 35-49 years with acute or convalescent COVID-19. Each CDR3 is given with its conserved first and last residue. The order of the fields is D gene, J gene, clone size, V gene, CDR3 DNA, CDR3 protein. The D gene is left open where the match is weak. Rows may omit the clone size; those that give it use once, few, many or a size class.

d_call: TRBD2; j_call: TRBJ2-1; clone_size: NA; v_call: TRBV2; cdr3_nt: TGTGCCAGCAGTCCCACTAGCGGGCTGGAGCAGTTCTTC; cdr3_aa: CASSPTSGLEQFF
d_call: TRBD1; j_call: TRBJ2-1; clone_size: NA; v_call: TRBV7-9; cdr3_nt: TGTGCCAGCAGCTCTCCGGGACAGGGTAGGGATGAGCAGTTCTTC; cdr3_aa: CASSSPGQGRDEQFF
d_call: NA; j_call: TRBJ2-1; clone_size: NA; v_call: TRBV15; cdr3_nt: TGTGCCACCAGCCCACCTAACTCCTTGGGGGGCAATGAGCAGTTCTTC; cdr3_aa: CATSPPNSLGGNEQFF
d_call: NA; j_call: TRBJ2-3; clone_size: NA; v_call: TRBV3-1/TRBV3-2; cdr3_nt: TGTGCCAGCAGCCAAAGGAAGGTCAGGGCTCCAGATACGCAGTATTTT; cdr3_aa: CASSQRKVRAPDTQYF
d_call: NA; j_call: TRBJ2-5; clone_size: NA; v_call: TRBV15; cdr3_nt: TGTGCCACCAGCGCGGTGCTCTCAAGATATCAGTACTTC; cdr3_aa: CATSAVLSRYQYF
d_call: TRBD2; j_call: TRBJ2-5; clone_size: few; v_call: TRBV19; cdr3_nt: TGTGCCAGTAGTATAGTTGCTAGCGGGAAAGAGACCCAGTACTTC; cdr3_aa: CASSIVASGKETQYF
d_call: NA; j_call: TRBJ1-1; clone_size: NA; v_call: TRBV12-5; cdr3_nt: TGTGCTAGTGGTTTGGTAGGGGCGGTTGAAGCTTTCTTT; cdr3_aa: CASGLVGAVEAFF
d_call: NA; j_call: TRBJ2-1; clone_size: NA; v_call: TRBV12-3/TRBV12-4; cdr3_nt: TGTGCCAGCAGTTATTATACTGGTGAGCAGTTCTTC; cdr3_aa: CASSYYTGEQFF
d_call: TRBD1; j_call: TRBJ1-3; clone_size: NA; v_call: TRBV12-5; cdr3_nt: TGTGCTAGTGGTTTTTGGGGACAGGGGAGCGACACCATATATTTT; cdr3_aa: CASGFWGQGSDTIYF
d_call: NA; j_call: TRBJ1-1; clone_size: NA; v_call: TRBV3-1/TRBV3-2; cdr3_nt: TGTGCCAGCAGCCAAGATGCAGGACTTGTGGGTAAAGCTTTCTTT; cdr3_aa: CASSQDAGLVGKAFF
d_call: TRBD2; j_call: TRBJ2-1; clone_size: few; v_call: TRBV19; cdr3_nt: TGTGCCAGTCGGGCTAGCGGGAGGAATAATGAGCAGTTCTTC; cdr3_aa: CASRASGRNNEQFF
d_call: NA; j_call: TRBJ2-3; clone_size: NA; v_call: TRBV7-8; cdr3_nt: TGTGCCAGCCAATCGGGGGTAAACACAGATACGCAGTATTTT; cdr3_aa: CASQSGVNTDTQYF
d_call: NA; j_call: TRBJ1-1; clone_size: NA; v_call: TRBV18; cdr3_nt: TGTGCCAGCTCACCACAGGGAGGTAGCACTGAAGCTTTCTTT; cdr3_aa: CASSPQGGSTEAFF
d_call: NA; j_call: TRBJ1-5; clone_size: NA; v_call: TRBV7-2; cdr3_nt: TGTGCCAGCAGCTTTAGAGATCAGCCCCAGCATTTT; cdr3_aa: CASSFRDQPQHF
d_call: TRBD2; j_call: TRBJ2-5; clone_size: NA; v_call: TRBV6-5; cdr3_nt: TGTGCCAGCAGTACGGGAGGGCCTGGGGAGACCCAGTACTTC; cdr3_aa: CASSTGGPGETQYF
d_call: TRBD2; j_call: TRBJ2-2; clone_size: NA; v_call: TRBV10-3; cdr3_nt: TGTGCCAGTTCGGGACTAGCGGGAGCCACCGGGGAGCTGTTTTTT; cdr3_aa: CASSGLAGATGELFF
d_call: NA; j_call: TRBJ1-3; clone_size: NA; v_call: TRBV20-1; cdr3_nt: TGCAGTGCTAGAGTAGGAAACACCATATATTTT; cdr3_aa: CSARVGNTIYF
d_call: NA; j_call: TRBJ1-3; clone_size: NA; v_call: TRBV11-3; cdr3_nt: TGTGCCAGCAGCCGAGCTGGAAACACCATATATTTT; cdr3_aa: CASSRAGNTIYF
d_call: TRBD2; j_call: TRBJ2-7; clone_size: NA; v_call: TRBV6-5; cdr3_nt: TGTGCCAGCAGTTTGCCTAGCGGAACCTACGAGCAGTACTTC; cdr3_aa: CASSLPSGTYEQYF
d_call: NA; j_call: TRBJ2-7; clone_size: NA; v_call: TRBV27; cdr3_nt: TGTGCCAGCAGTCCTCTTCGAGAGATGGCCTACGAGCAGTACTTC; cdr3_aa: CASSPLREMAYEQYF
d_call: TRBD1; j_call: TRBJ1-1; clone_size: NA; v_call: TRBV30; cdr3_nt: TGTGCCTGGAGACGACAGGGGGCGAACACTGAAGCTTTCTTT; cdr3_aa: CAWRRQGANTEAFF
d_call: NA; j_call: TRBJ2-7; clone_size: NA; v_call: TRBV18; cdr3_nt: TGTGCCAGCTCTAATGTAGGGGCTCCCCCCTACGAGCAGTACTTC; cdr3_aa: CASSNVGAPPYEQYF
d_call: TRBD1; j_call: TRBJ1-1; clone_size: NA; v_call: TRBV30; cdr3_nt: TGTGCCTGGGACAGGGGAATGAACACTGAAGCTTTCTTT; cdr3_aa: CAWDRGMNTEAFF
d_call: NA; j_call: TRBJ1-1; clone_size: NA; v_call: TRBV2; cdr3_nt: TGTGCCAGCAGTGATCGGCAGGGGAACACTGAAGCTTTCTTT; cdr3_aa: CASSDRQGNTEAFF
d_call: TRBD2; j_call: TRBJ2-3; clone_size: NA; v_call: TRBV2; cdr3_nt: TGTGCCAGCAGAGACCGGACTAGCGGGAGCACAGATACGCAGTATTTT; cdr3_aa: CASRDRTSGSTDTQYF
d_call: TRBD1; j_call: TRBJ1-2; clone_size: NA; v_call: TRBV5-6; cdr3_nt: TGTGCCAGCAGAATGACAGGGGAGTACTCCTTC; cdr3_aa: CASRMTGEYSF
d_call: TRBD2; j_call: TRBJ2-2; clone_size: NA; v_call: TRBV7-8; cdr3_nt: TGTGCCAGCCCCAGCGGGAGTTGGCCCGGGGAGCTGTTTTTT; cdr3_aa: CASPSGSWPGELFF
d_call: NA; j_call: TRBJ2-7; clone_size: NA; v_call: TRBV5-1; cdr3_nt: TGCGCCAGCAGCTTGGATGCTCCGGGACATCTATCCTACGAGCAGTACTTC; cdr3_aa: CASSLDAPGHLSYEQYF
d_call: TRBD1; j_call: TRBJ2-3; clone_size: NA; v_call: TRBV30; cdr3_nt: TGTGCCTGGAGTCGGGACAGGCTAAGCACAGATACGCAGTATTTT; cdr3_aa: CAWSRDRLSTDTQYF
d_call: NA; j_call: TRBJ1-5; clone_size: NA; v_call: TRBV30; cdr3_nt: TGTGCCTGGAGCGGCGGCGACCTCAATCAGCCCCAGCATTTT; cdr3_aa: CAWSGGDLNQPQHF
d_call: TRBD1; j_call: TRBJ1-1; clone_size: once; v_call: TRBV10-2; cdr3_nt: TGCGCCAGCAGTGAATGGGCCGGGACAGGGTACACTGAAGCTTTCTTT; cdr3_aa: CASSEWAGTGYTEAFF
d_call: NA; j_call: TRBJ2-3; clone_size: NA; v_call: TRBV5-6; cdr3_nt: TGTGCCAGCAGCTTGGCCGAGGTCGATACTACGCAGTATTTT; cdr3_aa: CASSLAEVDTTQYF
d_call: TRBD2; j_call: TRBJ2-2; clone_size: NA; v_call: TRBV4-2; cdr3_nt: TGTGCCAGCAGCCAAGATACGGGACGCGGGAGGGTGAACACCGGGGAGCTGTTTTTT; cdr3_aa: CASSQDTGRGRVNTGELFF
d_call: NA; j_call: TRBJ2-3; clone_size: NA; v_call: TRBV6-5; cdr3_nt: TGTGCCAGCAGCCGCTACAGGGCCGCAGATACGCAGTATTTT; cdr3_aa: CASSRYRAADTQYF
d_call: TRBD1; j_call: TRBJ2-3; clone_size: NA; v_call: TRBV5-1; cdr3_nt: TGCGCCAGCAGCTCGGGACAGGGCACAGATACGCAGTATTTT; cdr3_aa: CASSSGQGTDTQYF
d_call: NA; j_call: TRBJ1-2; clone_size: NA; v_call: TRBV2; cdr3_nt: TGTGCCAGCAGTGAACGGTACCCTAGTGGGGGCTACACCTTC; cdr3_aa: CASSERYPSGGYTF
d_call: TRBD2; j_call: TRBJ2-1; clone_size: NA; v_call: TRBV19; cdr3_nt: TGTGCCAGTATCAAGACTAGCGCTTCCTACAATGAGCAGTTCTTC; cdr3_aa: CASIKTSASYNEQFF
d_call: NA; j_call: TRBJ1-1; clone_size: NA; v_call: TRBV5-4; cdr3_nt: TGTGCCAGCAGCTTGGAACAGGGGAACACTGAAGCTTTCTTT; cdr3_aa: CASSLEQGNTEAFF
d_call: TRBD2; j_call: TRBJ2-7; clone_size: once; v_call: TRBV18; cdr3_nt: TGTGCCAGCTCACCCTCCTCTAGCGGGGACGACGAGCAGTACTTC; cdr3_aa: CASSPSSSGDDEQYF
d_call: TRBD2; j_call: TRBJ2-3; clone_size: once; v_call: TRBV14; cdr3_nt: TGTGCCAGCAGCCAAGAGTTGGCGGGAGGGCCAGCAGATACGCAGTATTTT; cdr3_aa: CASSQELAGGPADTQYF
d_call: TRBD1; j_call: TRBJ1-1; clone_size: NA; v_call: TRBV5-1; cdr3_nt: TGCGCCAGCAGCAGCCGGGACAGGAACACTGAAGCTTTCTTT; cdr3_aa: CASSSRDRNTEAFF
d_call: TRBD1; j_call: TRBJ1-1; clone_size: NA; v_call: TRBV29-1; cdr3_nt: TGCAGCGTTAGGGGACAGGGCCTGAACACTGAAGCTTTCTTT; cdr3_aa: CSVRGQGLNTEAFF